These 2 T cell receptor beta chains share one sample of origin, sequenced in a study of OX40 agonist ivuxolimab in advanced cancers. Clones were read by immunoSEQ multiplex PCR, and TCRdb kept only the in-frame ones, dropping some. The sample has about 17,000 clones, 72% seen once. The sequences come from CD4+ or CD8+ T cells sorted from blood, collected in a trial of the OX40 agonist ivuxolimab. These receptors were taken from an adult with an advanced solid tumor such as melanoma, head and neck, liver or kidney cancer.

This chain connects TRBV28 to TRBJ2-5; D unresolved. The end of the DNA aligns better with TRBJ2-7, so the J call may be wrong. There are 11 residues in the CDR3. Germline V gene lookup returns CDR1 MDHEN and CDR2 SYDVKM. CDR3 residues: CASSPQYEQYF. The CDR3 DNA reads TGTGCCAGCAGTCCTCAATACGAGCAGTACTTC.

This clone appeared once. The gene calls are TRBV7-9 and TRBJ2-2, with 8 bases matching TRBD1. This CDR3 region has 18 residues. J gave up 5 bases and V 5 bases, and 16 bases lay outside the gene matches. Germline CDR1 is SEHNR and CDR2 is FQNEAQ (reference sequence). This chain's CDR3 is CASSPRRTGTVGTGELFF. DNA of the CDR3: TGTGCCAGCAGCCCCCGGAGGACAGGGACGGTTGGGACCGGGGAGCTGTTTTTT.